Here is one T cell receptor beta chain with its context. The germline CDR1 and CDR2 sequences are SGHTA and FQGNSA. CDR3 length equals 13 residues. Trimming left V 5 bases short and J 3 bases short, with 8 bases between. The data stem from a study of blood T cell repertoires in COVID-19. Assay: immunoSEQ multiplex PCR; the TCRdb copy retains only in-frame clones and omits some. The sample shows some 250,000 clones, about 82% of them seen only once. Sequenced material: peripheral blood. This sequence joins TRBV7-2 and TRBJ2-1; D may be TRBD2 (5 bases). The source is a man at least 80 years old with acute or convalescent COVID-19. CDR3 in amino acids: CASSPGNYNEQFF. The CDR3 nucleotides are TGTGCCAGCAGCCCCGGGAACTACAATGAGCAGTTCTTC.